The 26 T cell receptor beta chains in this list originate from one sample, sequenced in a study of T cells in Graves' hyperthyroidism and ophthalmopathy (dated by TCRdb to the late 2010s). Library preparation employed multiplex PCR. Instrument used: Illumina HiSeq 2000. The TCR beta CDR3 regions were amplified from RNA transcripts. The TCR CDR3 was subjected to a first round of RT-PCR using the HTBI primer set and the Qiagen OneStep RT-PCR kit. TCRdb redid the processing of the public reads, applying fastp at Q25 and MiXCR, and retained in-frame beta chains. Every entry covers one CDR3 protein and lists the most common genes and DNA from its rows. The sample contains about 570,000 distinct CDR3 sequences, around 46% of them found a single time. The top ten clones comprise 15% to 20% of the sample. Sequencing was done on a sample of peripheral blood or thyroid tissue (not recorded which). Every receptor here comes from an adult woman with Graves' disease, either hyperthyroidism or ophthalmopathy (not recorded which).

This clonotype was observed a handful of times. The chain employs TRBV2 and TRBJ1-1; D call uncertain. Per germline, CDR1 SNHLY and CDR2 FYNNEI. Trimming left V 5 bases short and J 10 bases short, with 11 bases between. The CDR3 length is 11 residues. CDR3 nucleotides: TGTGCCAGCAGTCCAGACCAAGCAGCTTTCTTT. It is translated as CASSPDQAAFF.

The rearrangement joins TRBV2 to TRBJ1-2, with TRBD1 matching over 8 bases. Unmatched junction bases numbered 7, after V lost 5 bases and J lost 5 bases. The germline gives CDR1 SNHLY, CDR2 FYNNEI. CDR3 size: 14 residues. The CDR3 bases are TGTGCCAGCAGTCGGACAGGGACTCTTTATGGCTACACCTTC. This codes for CASSRTGTLYGYTF.

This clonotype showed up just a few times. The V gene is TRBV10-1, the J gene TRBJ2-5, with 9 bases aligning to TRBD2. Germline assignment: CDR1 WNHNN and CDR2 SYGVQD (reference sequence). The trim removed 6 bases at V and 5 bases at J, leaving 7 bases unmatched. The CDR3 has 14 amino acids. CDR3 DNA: TGCGCCAGCAGCAAAGGGACTAGCCGGGAGACCCAGTACTTC. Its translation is CASSKGTSRETQYF.

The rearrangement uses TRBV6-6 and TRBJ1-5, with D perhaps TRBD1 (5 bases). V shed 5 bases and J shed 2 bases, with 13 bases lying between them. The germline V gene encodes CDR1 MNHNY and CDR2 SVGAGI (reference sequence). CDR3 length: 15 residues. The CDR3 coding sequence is TGTGCCAGCAGTGCCGGGGGGAAAGGCAATCAGCCCCAGCATTTT. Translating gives CASSAGGKGNQPQHF.

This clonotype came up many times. CDR3 coding DNA: TGTGCCAGCAGCTTATCTGCCAGGGGGCTTGGGAACTATGGCTACACCTTC. This encodes CASSLSARGLGNYGYTF. The rearrangement joins TRBV7-9 to TRBJ1-2, with TRBD1 matching 8 bases. The CDR3 runs to 17 residues. The germline gives CDR1 SEHNR, CDR2 FQNEAQ (reference sequence). V dropped 2 bases and J dropped 2; count of bases not matched to a gene: 10.

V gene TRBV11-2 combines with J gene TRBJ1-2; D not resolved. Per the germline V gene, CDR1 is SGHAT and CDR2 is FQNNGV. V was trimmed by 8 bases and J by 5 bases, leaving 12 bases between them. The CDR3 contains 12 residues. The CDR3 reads CASATPGYGYTF. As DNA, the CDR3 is TGTGCCAGCGCGACCCCGGGGTATGGCTACACCTTC. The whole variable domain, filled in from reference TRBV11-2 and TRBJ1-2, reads EAGVAQSPRYKIIEKRQSVAFWCNPISGHATLYWYQQILGQGPKLLIQFQNNGVVDDSQLPKDRFSAERLKGVDSTLKIQPAKLEDSAVYLCASATPGYGYTFGSGTRLTVV.

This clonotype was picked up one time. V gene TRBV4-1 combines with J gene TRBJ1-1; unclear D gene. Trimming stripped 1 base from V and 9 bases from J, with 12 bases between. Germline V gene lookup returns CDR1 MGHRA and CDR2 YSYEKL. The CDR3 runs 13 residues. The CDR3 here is CASSQVGMGKAFF. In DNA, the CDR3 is TGCGCCAGCAGCCAAGTAGGGATGGGTAAAGCTTTCTTT.

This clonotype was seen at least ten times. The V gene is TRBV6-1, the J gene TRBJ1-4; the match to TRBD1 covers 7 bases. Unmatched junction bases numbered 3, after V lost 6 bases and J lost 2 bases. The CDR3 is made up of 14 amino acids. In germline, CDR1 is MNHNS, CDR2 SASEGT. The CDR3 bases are TGTGCCAGCAGCGGGACAGTTACTAATGAAAAACTGTTTTTT. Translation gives CASSGTVTNEKLFF.

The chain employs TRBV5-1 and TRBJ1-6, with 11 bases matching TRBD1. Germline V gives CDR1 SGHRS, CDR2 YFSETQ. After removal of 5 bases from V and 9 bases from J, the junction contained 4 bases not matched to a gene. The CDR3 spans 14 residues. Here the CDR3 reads CASRTGQGGSPLHF. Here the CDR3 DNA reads TGCGCCAGCAGGACGGGACAGGGGGGTTCACCCCTCCACTTT. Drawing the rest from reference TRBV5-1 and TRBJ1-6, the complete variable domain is KAGVTQTPRYLIKTRGQQVTLSCSPISGHRSVSWYQQTPGQGLQFLFEYFSETQRNKGNFPGRFSGRQFSNSRSEMNVSTLELGDSALYLCASRTGQGGSPLHFGNGTRLTVT.

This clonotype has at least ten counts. The CDR3 DNA is TGTGCCAGCAGCTTAGGCCGGGGGACCCCCTCCGAGCAGTACTTC. This sequence encodes CASSLGRGTPSEQYF. V is TRBV11-3 and J is TRBJ2-7; weak D call: TRBD2 (6 bases). V gave up 1 base and J gave up 6 bases, with 16 bases separating them. The CDR3 spans 15 residues. Germline CDR1 is SGHNT and CDR2 is YENEEA.

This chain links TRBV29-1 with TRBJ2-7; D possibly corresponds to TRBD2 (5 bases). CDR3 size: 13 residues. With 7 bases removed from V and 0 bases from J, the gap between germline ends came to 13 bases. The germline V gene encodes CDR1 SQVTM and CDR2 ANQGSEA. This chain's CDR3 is CSGRSTGSYEQYF. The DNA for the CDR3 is TGCAGCGGGAGGTCGACGGGCTCCTACGAGCAGTACTTC.

CDR3 loop: CASSPGQGATGELFF. The CDR3 DNA is TGTGCCAGCTCACCCGGACAGGGGGCGACCGGGGAGCTGTTTTTT. The V call is TRBV14, the J call TRBJ2-2; TRBD1 matches at 11 bases. Germline loops: CDR1 SGHDN, CDR2 FVKESK. Trimming cost V 8 bases and J 5 bases; bases outside gene matches: 7. The CDR3 extends over 15 amino acids.

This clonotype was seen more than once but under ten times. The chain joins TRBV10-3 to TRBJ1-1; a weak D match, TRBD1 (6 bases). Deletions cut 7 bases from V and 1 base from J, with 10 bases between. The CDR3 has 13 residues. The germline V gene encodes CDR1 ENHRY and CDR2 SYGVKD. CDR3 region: CAITGRGNTEAFF. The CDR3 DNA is TGTGCCATCACGGGCAGGGGGAACACTGAAGCTTTCTTT.

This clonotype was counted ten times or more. The CDR3, as DNA: TGCGCCAGCAGCTGGACAGGGAGCACTGAAGCTTTCTTT. Encoded protein: CASSWTGSTEAFF. This chain joins TRBV5-1 and TRBJ1-1; the match to TRBD1 covers 8 bases. Germline assignment: CDR1 SGHRS and CDR2 YFSETQ. The CDR3 is 13 residues long. J gave up 4 bases and V 3 bases, and 2 bases lay outside the gene matches.

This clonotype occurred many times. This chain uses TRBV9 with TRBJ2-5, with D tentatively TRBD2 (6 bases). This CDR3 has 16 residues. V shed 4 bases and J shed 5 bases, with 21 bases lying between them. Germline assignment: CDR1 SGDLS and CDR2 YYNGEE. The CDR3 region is CASSTLSGPSGETQYF. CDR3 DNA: TGTGCCAGCAGCACCCTTAGCGGCCCTTCCGGGGAGACCCAGTACTTC. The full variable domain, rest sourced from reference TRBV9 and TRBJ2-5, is DSGVTQTPKHLITATGQRVTLRCSPRSGDLSVYWYQQSLDQGLQFLIQYYNGEERAKGNILERFSAQQFPDLHSELNLSSLELGDSALYFCASSTLSGPSGETQYFGPGTRLLVL.

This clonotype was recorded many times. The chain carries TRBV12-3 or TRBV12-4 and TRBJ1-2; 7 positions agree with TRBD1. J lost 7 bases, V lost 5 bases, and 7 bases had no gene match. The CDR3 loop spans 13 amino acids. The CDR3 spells CASSPAYRGGYTF. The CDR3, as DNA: TGTGCCAGCAGTCCTGCCTACAGGGGTGGCTACACCTTC.

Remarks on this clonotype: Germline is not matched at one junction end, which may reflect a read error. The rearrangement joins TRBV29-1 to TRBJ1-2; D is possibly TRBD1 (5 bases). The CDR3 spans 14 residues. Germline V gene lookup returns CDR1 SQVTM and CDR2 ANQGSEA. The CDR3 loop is CSEHPETEGYDYTF. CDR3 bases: TGCAGCGAACACCCGGAGACAGAGGGGTATGACTACACCTTC.

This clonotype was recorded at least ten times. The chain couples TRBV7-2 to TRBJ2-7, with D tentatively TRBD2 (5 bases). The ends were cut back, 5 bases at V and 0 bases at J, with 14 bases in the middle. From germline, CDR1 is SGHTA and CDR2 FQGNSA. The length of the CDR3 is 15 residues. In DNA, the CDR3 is TGTGCCAGCAGCAGAGGACTTGAAACCTCCTACGAGCAGTACTTC. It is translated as CASSRGLETSYEQYF.

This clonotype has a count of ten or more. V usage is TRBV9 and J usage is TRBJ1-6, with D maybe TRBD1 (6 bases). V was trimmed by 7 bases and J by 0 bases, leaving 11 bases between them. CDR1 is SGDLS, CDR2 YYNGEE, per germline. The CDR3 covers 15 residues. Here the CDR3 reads CASGRGSSYNSPLHF. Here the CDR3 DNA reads TGTGCCAGCGGAAGGGGGAGCTCCTATAATTCACCCCTCCACTTT. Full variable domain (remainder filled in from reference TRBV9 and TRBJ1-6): DSGVTQTPKHLITATGQRVTLRCSPRSGDLSVYWYQQSLDQGLQFLIQYYNGEERAKGNILERFSAQQFPDLHSELNLSSLELGDSALYFCASGRGSSYNSPLHFGNGTRLTVT.

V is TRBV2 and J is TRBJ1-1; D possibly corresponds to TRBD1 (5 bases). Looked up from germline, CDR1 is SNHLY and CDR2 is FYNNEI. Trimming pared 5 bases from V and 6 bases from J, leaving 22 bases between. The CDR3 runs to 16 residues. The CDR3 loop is CASSPEGGGFAAEAFF. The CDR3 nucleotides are TGTGCCAGCAGTCCAGAGGGTGGGGGGTTCGCAGCTGAAGCTTTCTTT.

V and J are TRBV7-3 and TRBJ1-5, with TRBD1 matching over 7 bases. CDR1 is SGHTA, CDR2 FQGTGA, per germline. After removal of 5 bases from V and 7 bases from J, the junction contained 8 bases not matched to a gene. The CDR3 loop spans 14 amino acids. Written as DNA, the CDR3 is TGTGCCAGCAGCCCCGAGGGGGCCCCCCAGCCCCAGCATTTT. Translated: CASSPEGAPQPQHF.

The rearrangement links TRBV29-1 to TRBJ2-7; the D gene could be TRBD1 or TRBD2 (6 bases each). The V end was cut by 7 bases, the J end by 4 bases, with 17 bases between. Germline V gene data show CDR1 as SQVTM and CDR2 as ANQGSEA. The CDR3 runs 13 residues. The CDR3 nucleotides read TGCAGCGCCGAGGGGGGCGAGGAGTACGAGCAGTACTTC. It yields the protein CSAEGGEEYEQYF.

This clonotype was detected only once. In nucleotides, the CDR3 is TGTGCCAGCAGCTCTTCCTACGAGGAAGGAGAGACCCAGTACTTC. It translates to CASSSSYEEGETQYF. The chain combines TRBV7-2 with TRBJ2-5; D is ambiguous. This CDR3 contains 15 residues. Germline assignment: CDR1 SGHTA and CDR2 FQGNSA. V was pared by 4 bases and J by 4 bases, with 16 bases between.

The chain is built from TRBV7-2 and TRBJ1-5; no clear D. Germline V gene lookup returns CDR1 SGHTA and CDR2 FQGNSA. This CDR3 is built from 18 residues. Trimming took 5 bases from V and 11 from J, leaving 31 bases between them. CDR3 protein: CASSPDFDPAGVGETQHF. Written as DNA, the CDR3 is TGTGCCAGCAGCCCAGACTTCGACCCAGCGGGAGTCGGGGAGACCCAGCATTTT.

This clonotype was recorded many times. For the CDR3, the DNA is TGTGCCAGCAGCGGGTGGACGGGTCGCCAAGAGACCCAGTACTTC. Translated, it gives CASSGWTGRQETQYF. The chain carries TRBV5-8 and TRBJ2-5; D unresolved. The germline gives CDR1 SGHTS, CDR2 YDEGEE. V lost 4 bases to trimming and J lost 1 base, with 14 bases between them. The CDR3 is made up of 15 amino acids.

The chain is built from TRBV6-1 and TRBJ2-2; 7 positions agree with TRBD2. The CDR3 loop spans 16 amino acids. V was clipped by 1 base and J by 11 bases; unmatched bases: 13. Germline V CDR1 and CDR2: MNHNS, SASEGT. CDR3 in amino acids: CASSEGAGRESGELFF. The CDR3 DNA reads TGTGCCAGCAGTGAAGGGGCGGGGCGGGAGTCGGGCGAGCTGTTTTTT.